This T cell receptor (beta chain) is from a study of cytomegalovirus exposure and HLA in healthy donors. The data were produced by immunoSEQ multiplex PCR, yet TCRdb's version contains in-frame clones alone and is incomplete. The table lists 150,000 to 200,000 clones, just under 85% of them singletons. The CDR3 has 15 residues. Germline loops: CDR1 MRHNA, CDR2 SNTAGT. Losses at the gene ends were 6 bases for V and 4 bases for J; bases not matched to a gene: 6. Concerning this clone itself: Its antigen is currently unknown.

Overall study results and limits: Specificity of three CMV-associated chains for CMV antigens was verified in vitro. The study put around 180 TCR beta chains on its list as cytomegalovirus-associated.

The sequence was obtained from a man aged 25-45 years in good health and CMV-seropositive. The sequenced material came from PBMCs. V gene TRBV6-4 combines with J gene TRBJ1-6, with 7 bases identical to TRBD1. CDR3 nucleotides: TGTGCCAGCAGCCCAGAGGGGGCATATAATTCACCCCTCCACTTT. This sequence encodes CASSPEGAYNSPLHF.